A selection of T cell receptor beta chains follows, all from one sample in a study of T cells after yellow fever vaccination. MiXCR, run by TCRdb on the 5' RACE reads, gives a single entry per CDR3 protein. The sample lists 300,000 to 350,000 distinct CDR3 sequences; around 8.1% were seen once. The sample consisted of PBMCs, taken approximately 40 days after the first yellow fever vaccination. The receptors stem from a man between 18 and 35 years old who received the YFV17D yellow fever vaccine. The CDR3 runs from the conserved cysteine through the conserved F or W. D genes are given only for firm matches. Clone size, where shown, is once, few, many, or a class for clones that have expanded.

V	size	J	length	D	DNA	CDR3
TRBV9	NA	TRBJ2-7	14	TRBD1	TGTGCCAGCAGCGTAGAGGGAAGGGGGCCCGAGCAGTACTTC	CASSVEGRGPEQYF
TRBV15	NA	TRBJ1-2	13	NA	TGTGCCACCAGCAGAGCCGGGCCCTATGGCTACACCTTC	CATSRAGPYGYTF
TRBV11-2	NA	TRBJ2-7	15	TRBD2	TGTGCCAGCAGCTTAGGTTCTAGCGGGGTCCACGAGCAGTACTTC	CASSLGSSGVHEQYF
TRBV19	NA	TRBJ1-1	14	TRBD1	TGTGCCAGTAGTAACAGACAGGGAAAAACTGAAGCTTTCTTT	CASSNRQGKTEAFF
TRBV20-1	few	TRBJ1-1	15	TRBD1	TGCAGTGCTAGAGGGGGCAGGGGGCCTGACACTGAAGCTTTCTTT	CSARGGRGPDTEAFF
TRBV5-1	NA	TRBJ1-1	14	NA	TGCGCCAGCAGCTTTGGCAGTACGGGCACTGAAGCTTTCTTT	CASSFGSTGTEAFF
TRBV7-8	NA	TRBJ2-3	15	NA	TGTGCCAGCAGCTTAACCAACTCAAACACAGATACGCAGTATTTT	CASSLTNSNTDTQYF
TRBV7-9	NA	TRBJ1-1	14	NA	TGTGCCACCCAAGCGGCTCCCGCTAGGACTGAAGCTTTCTTT	CATQAAPARTEAFF
TRBV4-3	few	TRBJ1-2	13	NA	TGCGCCAGCAGCCGTGGGAATAACTATGGCTACACCTTC	CASSRGNNYGYTF
TRBV11-2	few	TRBJ2-2	17	TRBD2	TGTGCCAGCAGCTCGCTAGCGGGGGCCCTGAACACCGGGGAGCTGTTTTTT	CASSSLAGALNTGELFF
TRBV27	many	TRBJ2-5	14	NA	TGTGCCAGCAGGCCAGCAGGGTACCAAGAGACCCAGTACTTC	CASRPAGYQETQYF
TRBV5-8	NA	TRBJ2-1	15	TRBD2	TGTGCCAGCAGCTTGGGACTAGCGAGTGTGGATGAGCAGTTCTTC	CASSLGLASVDEQFF
TRBV11-2	NA	TRBJ1-3	15	TRBD1	TGTGCCAGCAGCTCTTTGCAGGGACAGGGAAACACCATATATTTT	CASSSLQGQGNTIYF
TRBV6-2/TRBV6-3	NA	TRBJ2-1	13	TRBD2	TGTGCCAGCAGTTACTTTCCGGGACTAGGGCAGTTCTTC	CASSYFPGLGQFF
TRBV12-3/TRBV12-4	few	TRBJ1-1	13	TRBD1	TGTGCCAGCAGGGGACAGGTGAACACTGAAGCTTTCTTT	CASRGQVNTEAFF
TRBV7-9	NA	TRBJ2-3	15	TRBD2	TGTGCCAGCAGGCCAGGCGGGGGGTCGGTCCTTACGCAGTATTTT	CASRPGGGSVLTQYF
TRBV16	many	TRBJ2-1	15	TRBD1	TGTGCCAGCAGCCAATCGGGACAGGGGGTTAATGAGCAGTTCTTC	CASSQSGQGVNEQFF
TRBV29-1	many	TRBJ2-5	12	TRBD1	TGCAGCGTGCTGGACAGGGTAAAGACCCAGTACTTC	CSVLDRVKTQYF
TRBV7-2	many	TRBJ2-2	14	NA	TGTGCCAGCAGCCCCCTATCATACCGAGGGGAGCTGTTTTTT	CASSPLSYRGELFF
TRBV7-6	many	TRBJ2-7	13	NA	TGTGCCAGCAGCTCTGACCCGTCCTACGAGCAGTACTTC	CASSSDPSYEQYF
TRBV12-3/TRBV12-4	few	TRBJ1-2	15	TRBD1	TGTGCCAGCAGTTTACAGGGGGCCGATGCCGATGGCTACACCTTC	CASSLQGADADGYTF
TRBV14	few	TRBJ2-3	18	TRBD2	TGTGCCAGCAGCCCCGGGACTAGCGGGGGAAAAAGCACAGATACGCAGTATTTT	CASSPGTSGGKSTDTQYF
TRBV7-2	NA	TRBJ2-1	15	TRBD2	TGTGCCAGCAGCGCGGGACTAGCGGTCTACAATGAGCAGTTCTTC	CASSAGLAVYNEQFF
TRBV12-3/TRBV12-4	NA	TRBJ2-1	16	TRBD2	TGTGCCAGCAGTTTATGGGGTCTAGCGGGGGGGAATGAGCAGTTCTTC	CASSLWGLAGGNEQFF
TRBV27	NA	TRBJ2-5	14	NA	TGTGCCAGCAGTTTAACGCCCCTTCTAGGGACCCAGTACTTC	CASSLTPLLGTQYF
TRBV4-1	few	TRBJ2-1	16	TRBD2	TGCGCCAGCAGCCATGGCGGGGGGGCCCCCTACAATGAGCAGTTCTTC	CASSHGGGAPYNEQFF
TRBV24-1	NA	TRBJ2-5	15	NA	TGTGCCACCAGTGATCTCCGAGAAGACCAAGAGACCCAGTACTTC	CATSDLREDQETQYF
TRBV5-1	few	TRBJ2-3	17	TRBD2	TGCGCCAGCAGCCTCCGACTAGCGGGGGGGAGCACAGATACGCAGTATTTT	CASSLRLAGGSTDTQYF
TRBV5-6	few	TRBJ2-3	17	TRBD2	TGTGCCAGCCAACCCCTATGGGGAGGGGTAGAAGTAGATACGCAGTATTTT	CASQPLWGGVEVDTQYF
TRBV6-4	many	TRBJ1-5	22	TRBD1	TGTGCCAGCAGTGATGGAGAAATTCGGGACAGGGTTGTTTGGGGGGACTCTCAGCCCCAGCATTTT	CASSDGEIRDRVVWGDSQPQHF
TRBV20-1	NA	TRBJ2-5	15	NA	TGCAGTGCCCGAGCCCGGACGCCCCAGGGCGAGACCCAGTACTTC	CSARARTPQGETQYF
TRBV12-3/TRBV12-4	NA	TRBJ2-1	16	NA	TGTGCCAGCAGTTTAGCACTTAGACGTCCCTACAATGAGCAGTTCTTC	CASSLALRRPYNEQFF
TRBV7-3	few	TRBJ1-1	17	TRBD1	TGTGCCAGCAGCTTACTCGGGACGGGACAGTTGAACACTGAAGCTTTCTTT	CASSLLGTGQLNTEAFF
TRBV5-4	few	TRBJ2-1	16	TRBD2	TGTGCCAGCAGATATGCGACTAGCGGGGTGTACAATGAGCAGTTCTTC	CASRYATSGVYNEQFF
TRBV12-3/TRBV12-4	NA	TRBJ1-2	16	TRBD1	TGTGCCAGCAGGCCCCGGGACAGTTCACCTAACTATGGCTACACCTTC	CASRPRDSSPNYGYTF
TRBV12-3/TRBV12-4	many	TRBJ1-6	16	TRBD1	TGTGCCAGCACCGGACAAAACGGACAGGGGAATTCACCCCTCCACTTT	CASTGQNGQGNSPLHF
TRBV28	NA	TRBJ2-3	13	NA	TGTGCCAGCAGTTCCCCTATGGCAGATACGCAGTATTTT	CASSSPMADTQYF
TRBV18	NA	TRBJ1-1	15	NA	TGTGCCAGCTCACCGTACGGGGCCCTGAACACTGAAGCTTTCTTT	CASSPYGALNTEAFF
TRBV18	NA	TRBJ2-6	16	NA	TGTGCCAGCTCACCTTTAGCAAGCTCTGGGGCCAACGTCCTGACTTTC	CASSPLASSGANVLTF
TRBV5-1	few	TRBJ1-1	15	NA	TGCGCCAGCAGCTTGTGGGTCTCCGGTTCGGCTGAAGCTTTCTTT	CASSLWVSGSAEAFF
TRBV4-1	NA	TRBJ2-1	18	TRBD2	TGCGCCAGCAGCCAAGATTCCCCGGCGAGCGGGGGCCACAATGAGCAGTTCTTC	CASSQDSPASGGHNEQFF
TRBV30	few	TRBJ1-4	17	NA	TGTGCCTGGAGTGTACGCTATCTCGCCCGCGGTAATGAAAAACTGTTTTTT	CAWSVRYLARGNEKLFF
TRBV28	NA	TRBJ1-2	14	TRBD1	TGTGCCAGCAGTTCCCGGACAGGGACCTATGGCTACACCTTC	CASSSRTGTYGYTF
TRBV11-2	NA	TRBJ2-2	17	NA	TGTGCCAGCAGGAAAATAAAAGGACGACCGAACACCGGGGAGCTGTTTTTT	CASRKIKGRPNTGELFF
TRBV12-3/TRBV12-4	many	TRBJ2-1	14	NA	TGTGCCAGCAGTTCCCCTCAGGGATTCAATGAGCAGTTCTTC	CASSSPQGFNEQFF